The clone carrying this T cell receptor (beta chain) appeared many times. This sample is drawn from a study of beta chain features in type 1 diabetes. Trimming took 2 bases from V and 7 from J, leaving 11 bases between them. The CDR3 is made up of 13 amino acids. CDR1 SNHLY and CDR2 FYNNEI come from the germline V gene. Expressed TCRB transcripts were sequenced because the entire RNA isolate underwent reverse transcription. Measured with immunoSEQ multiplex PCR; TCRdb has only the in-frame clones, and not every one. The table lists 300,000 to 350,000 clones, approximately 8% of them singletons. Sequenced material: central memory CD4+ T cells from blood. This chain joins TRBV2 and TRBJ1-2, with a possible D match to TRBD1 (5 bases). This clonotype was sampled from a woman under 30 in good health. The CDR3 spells CASSESGTTGYTF. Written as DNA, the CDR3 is TGTGCCAGCAGTGAAAGCGGGACGACTGGCTACACCTTC.